The rows below give T cell receptor beta chains drawn from one sample of a study of T cell changes during pregnancy in multiple sclerosis. Sequencing used immunoSEQ multiplex PCR; TCRdb keeps in-frame clones, though not all of them. This sample has tens of thousands of clones; 90% occur once, and the top ten carry roughly 10%. The sequenced sample was CD8+ T cells from peripheral blood mononuclear cells, obtained before pregnancy. These receptors were obtained from a female donor with multiple sclerosis, enrolled in a pregnancy study. The CDR3 runs from the conserved cysteine through the conserved F or W.

TRBV6-5	TRBJ2-3	14	CASSTGGLLDTQYF
TRBV10-3	TRBJ2-1	16	CAISESAGLAGGPQFF
TRBV19	TRBJ1-1	15	CASSPSLGGNTEAFF
TRBV9	TRBJ1-1	13	CASSSRGSAEAFF
TRBV9	TRBJ2-7	15	CASSAGTGTTYEQYF
TRBV27	TRBJ2-7	13	CASSLTGSYEQYF
TRBV6-4	TRBJ1-5	14	CASSDSEEGQPQHF
TRBV5-1	TRBJ2-7	17	CASSLSQGDSGAYEQYF
TRBV5-1	TRBJ2-5	15	CASSLGGQHQETQYF
TRBV29-1	TRBJ1-4	13	CSVTVQGNEKLFF
TRBV5-6	TRBJ2-7	16	CASSTGGGESSYEQYF
TRBV7-2	TRBJ2-1	15	CASSLLQGVWNEQFF
TRBV7-8	TRBJ1-1	14	CASSSRVENTEAFF
TRBV19	TRBJ1-2	13	CASSMTGNYGYTF
TRBV7-6	TRBJ1-3	16	CASSDTGFGSGNTIYF
TRBV9	TRBJ1-1	17	CASSLQDRTGMNTEAFF
TRBV9	TRBJ2-2	18	CASSGSNDWGRQGGELFF
TRBV2	TRBJ1-1	14	CASSVDRGGTEAFF
TRBV29-1	TRBJ1-3	14	CSAAGQGPGNTIYF
TRBV21-1	TRBJ2-5	15	CASRTGTGYQETQYF
TRBV29-1	TRBJ2-7	14	CSAGTGRTTNEQYF
TRBV27	TRBJ1-3	15	CASSPNRGIGNTIYF
TRBV4-3	TRBJ2-7	16	CASSQGNRGRGYEQYF
TRBV5-8	TRBJ1-1	11	CASSPFTGAFF
TRBV2	TRBJ2-1	15	CATPTGTSGNNEQFF
TRBV4-2	TRBJ2-2	16	CASSRTGRPNTGELFF
TRBV30	TRBJ1-1	9	CAWGTRAFF
TRBV5-1	TRBJ2-7	10	CASSARRFYF
TRBV19	TRBJ1-2	14	CASSIQGGDYGYTF
TRBV4-3	TRBJ2-2	17	CASSQDGVFRGSGELFF
TRBV6-5	TRBJ2-2	13	CASSYAETGELFF
TRBV6-1	TRBJ1-3	16	CASSEDRGNSGNTIYF
TRBV5-1	TRBJ2-3	15	CASSPGTGGTDTQYF
TRBV19	TRBJ2-7	14	CASTKGRGPYEQYF
TRBV7-9	TRBJ1-4	17	CASSSRDRLGFNEKLFF
TRBV7-8	TRBJ1-1	15	CASSPSGVMNTEAFF
TRBV27	TRBJ2-1	16	CASTPISASGYNEQFF